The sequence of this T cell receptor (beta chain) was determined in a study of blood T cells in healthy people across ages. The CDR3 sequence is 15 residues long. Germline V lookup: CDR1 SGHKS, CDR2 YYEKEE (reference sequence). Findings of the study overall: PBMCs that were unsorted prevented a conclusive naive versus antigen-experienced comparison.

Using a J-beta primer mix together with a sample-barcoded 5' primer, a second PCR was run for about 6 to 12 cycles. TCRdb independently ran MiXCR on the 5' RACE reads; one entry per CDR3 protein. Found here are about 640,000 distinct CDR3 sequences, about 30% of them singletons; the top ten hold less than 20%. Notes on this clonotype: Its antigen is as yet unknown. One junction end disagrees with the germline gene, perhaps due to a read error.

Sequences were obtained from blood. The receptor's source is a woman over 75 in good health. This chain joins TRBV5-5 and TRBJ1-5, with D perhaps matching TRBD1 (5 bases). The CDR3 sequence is CASSLDSGTHQPPHF. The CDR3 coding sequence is TGTGCCAGCAGCCTAGACAGCGGCACCCATCAGCCCCCGCATTTT.